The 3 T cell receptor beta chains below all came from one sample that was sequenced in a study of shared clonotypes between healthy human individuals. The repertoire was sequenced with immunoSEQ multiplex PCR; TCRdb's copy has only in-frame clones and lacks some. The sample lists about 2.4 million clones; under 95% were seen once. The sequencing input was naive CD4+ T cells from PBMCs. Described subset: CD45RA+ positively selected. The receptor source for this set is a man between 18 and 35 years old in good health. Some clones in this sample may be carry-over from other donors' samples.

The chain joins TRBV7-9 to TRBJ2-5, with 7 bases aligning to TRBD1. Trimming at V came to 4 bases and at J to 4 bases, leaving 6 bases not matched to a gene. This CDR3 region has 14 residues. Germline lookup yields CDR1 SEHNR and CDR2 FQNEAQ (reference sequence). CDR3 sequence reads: CASSSNRGRETQYF. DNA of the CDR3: TGTGCCAGCAGCTCGAACAGGGGTAGAGAGACCCAGTACTTC.

The CDR3 DNA reads TGCAGCGTTGAAGTCCCGGGACAGGGGGCCTACGAGCAGTACTTC. Encoded protein: CSVEVPGQGAYEQYF. The V gene is TRBV29-1, the J gene TRBJ2-7, with 11 bases matching TRBD1. This CDR3 is 15 amino acids long. Looked up from germline, CDR1 is SQVTM and CDR2 is ANQGSEA. V shed 1 base, J shed 2 bases, and the junction held 4 bases outside the gene matches.

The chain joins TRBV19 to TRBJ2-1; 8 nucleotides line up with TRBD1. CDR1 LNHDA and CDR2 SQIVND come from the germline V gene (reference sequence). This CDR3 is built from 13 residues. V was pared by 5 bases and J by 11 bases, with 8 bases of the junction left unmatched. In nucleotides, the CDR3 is TGTGCCAGTAGTCCCAGGGGGCATCCGAAGCAGTTCTTC. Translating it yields CASSPRGHPKQFF.